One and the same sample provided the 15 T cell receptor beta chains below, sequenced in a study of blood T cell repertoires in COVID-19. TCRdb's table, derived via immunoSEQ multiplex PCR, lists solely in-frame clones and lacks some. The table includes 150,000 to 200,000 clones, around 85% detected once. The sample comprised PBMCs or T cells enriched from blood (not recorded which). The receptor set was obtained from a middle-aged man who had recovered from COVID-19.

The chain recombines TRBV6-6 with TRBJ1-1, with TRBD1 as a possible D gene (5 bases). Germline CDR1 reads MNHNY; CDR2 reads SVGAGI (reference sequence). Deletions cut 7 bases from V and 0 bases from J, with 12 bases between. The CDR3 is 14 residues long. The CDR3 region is CASKPQGLNTEAFF. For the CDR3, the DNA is TGTGCCAGCAAGCCCCAGGGATTGAACACTGAAGCTTTCTTT.

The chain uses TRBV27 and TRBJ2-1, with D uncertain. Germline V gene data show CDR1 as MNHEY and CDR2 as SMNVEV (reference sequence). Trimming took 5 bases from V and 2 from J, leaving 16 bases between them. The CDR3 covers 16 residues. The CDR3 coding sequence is TGTGCCAGCAGTAGTCTAGTGGCCCTACCCTACAATGAGCAGTTCTTC. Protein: CASSSLVALPYNEQFF.

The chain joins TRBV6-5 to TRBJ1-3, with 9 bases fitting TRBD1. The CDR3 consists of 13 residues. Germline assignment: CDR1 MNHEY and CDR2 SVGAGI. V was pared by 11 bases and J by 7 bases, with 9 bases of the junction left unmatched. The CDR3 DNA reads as TGTGCCGGCGCGTGGACAGGGGAGAACACCATATATTTT. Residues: CAGAWTGENTIYF.

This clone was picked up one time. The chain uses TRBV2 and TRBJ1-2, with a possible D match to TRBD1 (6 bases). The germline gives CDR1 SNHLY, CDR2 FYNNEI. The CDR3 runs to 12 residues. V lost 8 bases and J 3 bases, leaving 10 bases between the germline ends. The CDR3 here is CASLGGDYGYTF. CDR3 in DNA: TGTGCCAGCCTAGGGGGGGACTATGGCTACACCTTC.

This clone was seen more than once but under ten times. CDR3 sequence (DNA): TGTGCCAGCAGTGAAGCCCCGAGCGGGGGGCGTCCCTCGGACTCTGGGGCCAACGTCCTGACTTTC. Its protein is CASSEAPSGGRPSDSGANVLTF. The chain uses TRBV6-1 and TRBJ2-6; 9 nucleotides align to TRBD2. CDR1 is MNHNS and CDR2 is SASEGT in the germline V gene. The V gene end was trimmed by 0 bases and the J gene end by 0 bases; junction bases not matched to a gene: 15. The CDR3 is 22 amino acids.

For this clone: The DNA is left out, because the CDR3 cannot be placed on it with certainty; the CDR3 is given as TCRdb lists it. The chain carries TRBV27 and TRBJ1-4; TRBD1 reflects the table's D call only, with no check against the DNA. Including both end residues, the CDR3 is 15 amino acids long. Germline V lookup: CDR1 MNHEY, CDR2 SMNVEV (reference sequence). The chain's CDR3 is CASSTSGQNYEKLFF.

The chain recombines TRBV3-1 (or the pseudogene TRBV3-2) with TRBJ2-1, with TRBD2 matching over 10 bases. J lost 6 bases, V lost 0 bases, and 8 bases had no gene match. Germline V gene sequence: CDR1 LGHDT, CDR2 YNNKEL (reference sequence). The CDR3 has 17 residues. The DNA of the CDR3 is TGTGCCAGCAGCCAAGATACGAGCGGGAGGGCCGTCAATGAGCAGTTCTTC. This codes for CASSQDTSGRAVNEQFF.

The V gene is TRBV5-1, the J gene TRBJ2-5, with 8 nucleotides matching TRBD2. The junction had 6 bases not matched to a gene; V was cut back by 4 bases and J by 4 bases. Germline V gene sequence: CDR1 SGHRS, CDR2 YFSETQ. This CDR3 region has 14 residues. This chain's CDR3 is CASSISGSGETQYF. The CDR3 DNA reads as TGCGCCAGCAGCATAAGCGGGAGCGGAGAGACCCAGTACTTC.

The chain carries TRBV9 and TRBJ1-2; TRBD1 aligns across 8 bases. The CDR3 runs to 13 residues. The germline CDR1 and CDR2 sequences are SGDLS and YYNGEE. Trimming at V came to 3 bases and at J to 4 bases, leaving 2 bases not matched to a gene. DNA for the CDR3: TGTGCCAGCAGCGGACAGGGGAGCTATGGCTACACCTTC. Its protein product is CASSGQGSYGYTF.

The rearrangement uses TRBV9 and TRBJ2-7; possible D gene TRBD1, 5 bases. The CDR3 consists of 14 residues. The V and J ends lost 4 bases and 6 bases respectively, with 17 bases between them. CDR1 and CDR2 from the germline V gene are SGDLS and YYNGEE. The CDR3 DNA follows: TGTGCCAGCAGCCCCTCGGCAGGGTCTCTCGAGCAGTACTTC. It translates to CASSPSAGSLEQYF.

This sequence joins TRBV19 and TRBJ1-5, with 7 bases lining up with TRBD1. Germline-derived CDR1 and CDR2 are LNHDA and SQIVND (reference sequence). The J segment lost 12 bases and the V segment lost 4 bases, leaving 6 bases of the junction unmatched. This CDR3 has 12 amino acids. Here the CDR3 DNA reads TGTGCCAGTAGTAACCCACAGGGGAGCCAGCATTTT. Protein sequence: CASSNPQGSQHF. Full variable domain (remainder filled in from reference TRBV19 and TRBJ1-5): DGGITQSPKYLFRKEGQNVTLSCEQNLNHDAMYWYRQDPGQGLRLIYYSQIVNDFQKGDIAEGYSVSREKKESFPLTVTSAQKNPTAFYLCASSNPQGSQHFGDGTRLSIL.

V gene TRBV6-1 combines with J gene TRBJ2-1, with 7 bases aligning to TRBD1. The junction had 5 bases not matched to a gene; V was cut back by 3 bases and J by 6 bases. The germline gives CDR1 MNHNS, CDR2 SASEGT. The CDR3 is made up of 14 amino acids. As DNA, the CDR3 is TGTGCCAGCAGTGACGAGACAGGGTTCAATGAGCAGTTCTTC. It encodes CASSDETGFNEQFF.

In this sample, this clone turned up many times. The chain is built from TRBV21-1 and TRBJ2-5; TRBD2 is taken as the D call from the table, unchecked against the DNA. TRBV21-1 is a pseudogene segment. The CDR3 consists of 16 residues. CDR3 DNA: TGTGCCAGCCCGTCCGGGGATGAATTTTTACCCGAGACCCAGTACTTC. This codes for CASPSGDEFLPETQYF.

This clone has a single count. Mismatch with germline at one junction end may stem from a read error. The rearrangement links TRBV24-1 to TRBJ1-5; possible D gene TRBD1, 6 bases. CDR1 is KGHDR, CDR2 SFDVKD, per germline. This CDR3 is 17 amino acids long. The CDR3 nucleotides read TGTGCCACCAGTGCTTTGGCCAGGGAGGGGGTCAATCAGCCCCAGCATTTT. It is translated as CATSALAREGVNQPQHF.

DNA of the CDR3: TGTGCCAGCAGCAAAGCTCCCCAGGGACAGGGTAACACCGGGGAGCTGTTTTTT. It specifies CASSKAPQGQGNTGELFF. V gene TRBV21-1 combines with J gene TRBJ2-2; the listed D gene, TRBD1, was not tested against the DNA. TRBV21-1 is given as a pseudogene. The CDR3 is 18 amino acids.